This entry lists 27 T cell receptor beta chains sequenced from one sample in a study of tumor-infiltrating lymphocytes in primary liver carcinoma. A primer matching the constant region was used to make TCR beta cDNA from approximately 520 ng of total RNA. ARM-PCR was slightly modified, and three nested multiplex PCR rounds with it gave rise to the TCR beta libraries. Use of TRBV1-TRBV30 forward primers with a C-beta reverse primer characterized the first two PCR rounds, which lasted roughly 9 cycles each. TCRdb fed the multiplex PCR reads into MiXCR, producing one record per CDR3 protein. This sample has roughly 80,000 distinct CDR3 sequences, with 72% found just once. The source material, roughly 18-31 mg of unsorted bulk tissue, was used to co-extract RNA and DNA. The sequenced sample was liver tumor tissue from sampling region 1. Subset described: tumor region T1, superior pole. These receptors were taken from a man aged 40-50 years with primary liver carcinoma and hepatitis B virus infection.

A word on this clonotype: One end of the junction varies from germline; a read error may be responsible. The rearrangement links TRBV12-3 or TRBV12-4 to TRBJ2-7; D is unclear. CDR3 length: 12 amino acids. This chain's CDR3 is CASSYEAYGQYF. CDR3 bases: TGTGCTAGCAGTTACGAGGCCTACGGGCAGTACTTC.

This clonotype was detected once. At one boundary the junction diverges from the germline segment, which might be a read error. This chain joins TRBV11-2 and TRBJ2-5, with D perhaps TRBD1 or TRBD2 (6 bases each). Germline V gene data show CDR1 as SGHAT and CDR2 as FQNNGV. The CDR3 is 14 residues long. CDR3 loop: CASNFGGNQEAQYF. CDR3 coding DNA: TGTGCCAGCAACTTCGGGGGCAACCAAGAGGCCCAGTACTTC.

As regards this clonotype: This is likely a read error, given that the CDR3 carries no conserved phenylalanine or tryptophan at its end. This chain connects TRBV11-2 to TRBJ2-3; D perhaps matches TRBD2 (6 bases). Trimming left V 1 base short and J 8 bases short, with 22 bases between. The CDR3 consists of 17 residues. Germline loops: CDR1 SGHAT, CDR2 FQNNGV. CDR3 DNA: TGTGCCAGCAGCTTAGTCGGCGCGGGGTCGGGTGAAAGTACGCAGTATTAT. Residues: CASSLVGAGSGESTQYY.

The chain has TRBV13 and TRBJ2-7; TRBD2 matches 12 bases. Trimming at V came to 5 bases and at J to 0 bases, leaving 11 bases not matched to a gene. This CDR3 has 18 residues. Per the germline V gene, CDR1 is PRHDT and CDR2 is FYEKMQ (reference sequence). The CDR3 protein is CASSAPGLAGPSSYEQYF. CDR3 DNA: TGTGCCAGCAGCGCACCGGGACTAGCGGGCCCTAGCTCCTACGAGCAGTACTTC.

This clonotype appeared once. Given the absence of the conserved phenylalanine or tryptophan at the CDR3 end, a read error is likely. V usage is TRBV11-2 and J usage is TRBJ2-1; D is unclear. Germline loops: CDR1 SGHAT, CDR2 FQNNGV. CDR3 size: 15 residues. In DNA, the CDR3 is TGTGCCACCGGGCAAGACCAGCTATCCTATAATGAGCAGTTCTTA. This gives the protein CATGQDQLSYNEQFL.

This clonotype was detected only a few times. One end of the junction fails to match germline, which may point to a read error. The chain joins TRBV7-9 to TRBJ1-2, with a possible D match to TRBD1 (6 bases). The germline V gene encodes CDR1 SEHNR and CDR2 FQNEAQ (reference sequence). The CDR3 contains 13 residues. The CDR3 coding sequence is TGTGCCAACAGCCCTACAGGGATCTATGGCTACACCTTC. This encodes CANSPTGIYGYTF.

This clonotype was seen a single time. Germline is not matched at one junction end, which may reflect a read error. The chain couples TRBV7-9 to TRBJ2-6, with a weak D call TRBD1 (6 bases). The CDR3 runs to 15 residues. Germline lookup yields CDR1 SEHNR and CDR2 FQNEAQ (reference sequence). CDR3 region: CASSLAGARANVLTF. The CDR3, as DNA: TGTGCCAGCAGCTTAGCGGGGGCTAGGGCCAATGTCCTGACTTTC. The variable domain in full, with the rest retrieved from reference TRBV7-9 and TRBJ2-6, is DTGVSQNPRHKITKRGQNVTFRCDPISEHNRLYWYRQTLGQGPEFLTYFQNEAQLEKSRLLSDRFSAERPKGSFSTLEIQRTEQGDSAMYLCASSLAGARANVLTFGAGSRLTVL.

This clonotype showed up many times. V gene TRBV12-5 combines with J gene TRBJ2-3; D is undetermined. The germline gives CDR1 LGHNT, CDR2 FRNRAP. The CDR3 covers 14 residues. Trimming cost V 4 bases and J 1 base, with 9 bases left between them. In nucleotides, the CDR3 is TGTGCTAGTGGTTGCTTAATCGGCACAGATACGCAGTATTTT. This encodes CASGCLIGTDTQYF.

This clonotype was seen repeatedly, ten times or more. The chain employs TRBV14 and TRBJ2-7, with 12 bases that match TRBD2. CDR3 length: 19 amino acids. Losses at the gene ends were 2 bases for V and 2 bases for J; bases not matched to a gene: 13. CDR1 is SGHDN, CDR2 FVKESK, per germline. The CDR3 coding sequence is TGTGCCAGCAGCCAATGGGACACCGGGGGACTAGCGGGTACCTACGAGCAGTACTTC. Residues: CASSQWDTGGLAGTYEQYF.

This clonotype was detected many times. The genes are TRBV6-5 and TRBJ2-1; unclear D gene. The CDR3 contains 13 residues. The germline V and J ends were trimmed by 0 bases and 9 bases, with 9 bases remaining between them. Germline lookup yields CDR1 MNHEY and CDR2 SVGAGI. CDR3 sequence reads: CASSYSPMTEQFF. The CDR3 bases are TGTGCCAGCAGTTACTCCCCGATGACTGAGCAGTTCTTC.

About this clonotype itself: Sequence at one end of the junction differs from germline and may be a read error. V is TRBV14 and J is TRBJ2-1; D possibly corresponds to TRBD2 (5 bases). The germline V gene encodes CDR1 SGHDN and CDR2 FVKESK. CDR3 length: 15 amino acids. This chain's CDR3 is CASGKRTGSYIEQFF. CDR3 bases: TGTGCCAGCGGTAAGCGGACCGGCTCCTACATTGAGCAGTTCTTC. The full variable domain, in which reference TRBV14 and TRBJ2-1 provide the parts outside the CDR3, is EAGVTQFPSHSVIEKGQTVTLRCDPISGHDNLYWYRRVMGKEIKFLLHFVKESKQDESGMPNNRFLAERTGGTYSTLKVQPAELEDSGVYFCASGKRTGSYIEQFFGPGTRLTVL.

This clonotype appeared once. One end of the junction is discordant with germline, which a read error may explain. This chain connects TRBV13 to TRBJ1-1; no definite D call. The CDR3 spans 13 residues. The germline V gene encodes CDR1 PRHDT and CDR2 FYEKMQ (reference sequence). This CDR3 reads CARSLTQNTVASF. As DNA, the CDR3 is TGTGCCAGAAGCTTAACGCAGAACACTGTAGCTTCCTTT.

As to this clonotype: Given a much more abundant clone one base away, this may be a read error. This chain's CDR3 is CASSPDLGVRYNEQLF. The CDR3 coding sequence is TGTGCCAGCAGCCCCGATTTAGGGGTGCGCTACAATGAGCAGTTATTC. This chain joins TRBV7-9 and TRBJ2-1, with D possibly TRBD1 on 5 matching bases. CDR1 is SEHNR and CDR2 is FQNEAQ in the germline V gene (reference sequence). The CDR3 spans 16 residues.

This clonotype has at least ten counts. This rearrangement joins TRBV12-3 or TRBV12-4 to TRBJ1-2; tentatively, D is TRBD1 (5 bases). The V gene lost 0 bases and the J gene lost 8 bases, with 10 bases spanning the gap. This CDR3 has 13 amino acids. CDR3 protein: CASSLAWGNGYTF. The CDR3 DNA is TGTGCCAGCAGTTTAGCATGGGGGAACGGCTACACCTTC.

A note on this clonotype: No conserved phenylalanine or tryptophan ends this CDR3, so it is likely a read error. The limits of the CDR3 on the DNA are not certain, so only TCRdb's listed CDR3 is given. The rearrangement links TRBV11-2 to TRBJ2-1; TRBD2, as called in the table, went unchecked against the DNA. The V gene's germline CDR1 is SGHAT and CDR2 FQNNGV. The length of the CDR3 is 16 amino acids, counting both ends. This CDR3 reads CAGSLDIGLAKGEQFI.

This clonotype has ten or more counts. Here the CDR3 reads CASSFATVTGAFF. The CDR3 coding sequence is TGTGCCAGCAGCTTCGCGACAGTAACGGGAGCTTTCTTT. The genes are TRBV7-9 and TRBJ1-1; TRBD1 is a possible D gene (5 bases). This CDR3 has 13 residues. With 3 bases removed from V and 10 bases from J, the gap between germline ends came to 15 bases. Germline V gene sequence: CDR1 SEHNR, CDR2 FQNEAQ (reference sequence).

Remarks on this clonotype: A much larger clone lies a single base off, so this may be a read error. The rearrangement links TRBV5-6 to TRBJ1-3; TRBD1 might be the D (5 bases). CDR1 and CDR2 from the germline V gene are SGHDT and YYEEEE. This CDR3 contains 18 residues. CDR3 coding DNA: TGTGCCAGCGTACAGGACTTCTACAACAGGAGCTCTGGAAACACCATAAATTTT. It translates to CASVQDFYNRSSGNTINF. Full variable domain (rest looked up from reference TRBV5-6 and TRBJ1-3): DAGVTQSPTHLIKTRGQQVTLRCSPKSGHDTVSWYQQALGQGPQFIFQYYEEEERQRGNFPDRFSGHQFPNYSSELNVNALLLGDSALYLCASVQDFYNRSSGNTINFGEGSWLTVV.

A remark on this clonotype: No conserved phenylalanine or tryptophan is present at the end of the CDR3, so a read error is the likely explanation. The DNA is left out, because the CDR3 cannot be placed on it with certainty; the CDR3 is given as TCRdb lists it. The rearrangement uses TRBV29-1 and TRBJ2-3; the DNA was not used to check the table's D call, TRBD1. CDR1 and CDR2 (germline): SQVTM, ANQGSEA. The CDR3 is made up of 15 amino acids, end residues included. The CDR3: CSAQQGLLSTDTQFS.

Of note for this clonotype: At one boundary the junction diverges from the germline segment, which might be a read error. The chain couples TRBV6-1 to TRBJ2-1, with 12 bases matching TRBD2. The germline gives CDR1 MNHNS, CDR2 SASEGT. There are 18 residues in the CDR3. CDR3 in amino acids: CASGELVTSGSFRYEQSF. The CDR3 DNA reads TGTGCCAGCGGTGAGTTGGTGACTAGCGGGAGTTTCAGGTATGAGCAGTCCTTC.

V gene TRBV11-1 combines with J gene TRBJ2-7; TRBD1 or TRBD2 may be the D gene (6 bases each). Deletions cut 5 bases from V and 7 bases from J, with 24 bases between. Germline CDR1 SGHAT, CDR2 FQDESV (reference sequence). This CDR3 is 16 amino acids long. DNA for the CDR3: TGTGCCAGCAGCCTATCCGGTGGGGGGCGCGGGGTTGAGCAGTACTTC. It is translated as CASSLSGGGRGVEQYF.

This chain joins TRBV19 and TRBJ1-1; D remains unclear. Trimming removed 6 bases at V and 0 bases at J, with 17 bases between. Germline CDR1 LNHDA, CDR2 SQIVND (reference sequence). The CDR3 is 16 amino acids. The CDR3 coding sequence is TGTGCCAGTAGCGAATACAAAAGGAGGCTGAACACTGAAGCTTTCTTT. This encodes CASSEYKRRLNTEAFF.

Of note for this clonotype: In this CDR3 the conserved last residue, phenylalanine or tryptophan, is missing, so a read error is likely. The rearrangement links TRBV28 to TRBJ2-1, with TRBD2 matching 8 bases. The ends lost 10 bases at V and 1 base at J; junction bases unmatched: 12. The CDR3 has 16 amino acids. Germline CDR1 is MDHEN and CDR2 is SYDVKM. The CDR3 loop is CANSSRAGGSYNEQFL. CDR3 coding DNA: TGTGCCAACAGCTCTCGTGCGGGAGGTTCCTACAATGAGCAGTTCCTC.

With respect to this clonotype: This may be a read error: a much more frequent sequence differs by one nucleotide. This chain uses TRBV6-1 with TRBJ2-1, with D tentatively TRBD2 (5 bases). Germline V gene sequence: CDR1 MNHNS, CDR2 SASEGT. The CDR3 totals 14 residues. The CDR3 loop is CACSEAGTRNEQLF. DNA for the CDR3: TGTGCCTGCAGTGAAGCCGGAACTAGGAATGAGCAGTTATTC.

The CDR3 reads CSGAVLSYNEQFF. The CDR3 coding sequence is TGCAGTGGAGCGGTCCTCTCCTACAATGAGCAGTTCTTC. This chain links TRBV20-1 with TRBJ2-1; D is possibly TRBD2 (5 bases). The CDR3 loop spans 13 amino acids. Germline CDR1 is DFQATT and CDR2 is SNEGSKA (reference sequence). V was shortened by 7 bases and J by 0 bases, with 10 bases between the two germline ends.

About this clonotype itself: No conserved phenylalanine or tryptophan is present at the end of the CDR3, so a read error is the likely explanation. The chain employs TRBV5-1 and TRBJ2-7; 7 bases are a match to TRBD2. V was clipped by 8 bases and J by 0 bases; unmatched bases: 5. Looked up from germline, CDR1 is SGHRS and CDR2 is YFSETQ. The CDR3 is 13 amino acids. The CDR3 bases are TGCGCCAGAAGGGAGGGGAGCTCCTACGAGCAGTACTTG. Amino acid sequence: CARREGSSYEQYL.

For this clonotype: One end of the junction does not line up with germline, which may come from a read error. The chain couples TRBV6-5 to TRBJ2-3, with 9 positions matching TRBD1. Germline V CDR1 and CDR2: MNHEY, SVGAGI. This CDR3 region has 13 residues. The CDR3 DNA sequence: TGTGCCAGCAGGAAAACAGGGGGCGTGACGCAATATTTT. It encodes CASRKTGGVTQYF.

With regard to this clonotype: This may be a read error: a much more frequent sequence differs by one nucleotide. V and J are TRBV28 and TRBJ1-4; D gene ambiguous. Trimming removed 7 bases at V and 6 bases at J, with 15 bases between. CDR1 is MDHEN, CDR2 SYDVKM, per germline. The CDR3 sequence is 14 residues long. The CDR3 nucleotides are TGTGCCAGCACCTGGAGGCAGGAGGATGAAAAACTGTTTTTT. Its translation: CASTWRQEDEKLFF.